These 25 T cell receptor beta chains originate from one sample sequenced in a study of patients and donors after allogeneic stem cell transplantation. TCRdb used MiXCR to reprocess the RT-PCR reads, holding one entry per CDR3 protein. Seen here are hundreds of thousands of distinct CDR3 sequences, around an eighth observed once, and the top ten hold around a tenth. Sequenced: blood, either unsorted or a sorted T cell fraction (not recorded which). Receptor source: a human donor who was either an allogeneic HSCT recipient or a stem cell or donor lymphocyte infusion donor (not recorded which). It is not recorded whose cells these are; they may come from a transplant donor.

This clonotype occurred many times. J is TRBJ2-2 and V is TRBV19, with D unclear. Trimming left V 4 bases short and J 6 bases short, with 9 bases between. The CDR3 consists of 13 residues. From germline, CDR1 is LNHDA and CDR2 SQIVND (reference sequence). CDR3 loop: CASSRTGPGELFF. In DNA, the CDR3 is TGTGCCAGTAGTAGGACCGGTCCCGGGGAGCTGTTTTTT.

A few counts support this clonotype. The J gene is TRBJ1-2, the V gene TRBV5-1; D possibly corresponds to TRBD1 (5 bases). The CDR3 is 13 residues long. CDR1 and CDR2 (germline): SGHRS, YFSETQ. V was clipped by 0 bases and J by 7 bases, with 10 bases between them. CDR3 residues: CASSLGRTSGYTF. Written as DNA, the CDR3 is TGCGCCAGCAGCTTGGGGCGGACATCTGGCTACACCTTC.

The rearrangement uses TRBV4-3 and TRBJ1-5; D may be TRBD1 (5 bases). Per germline, CDR1 LGHNA and CDR2 YSLEER. Trimming took 0 bases from V and 5 from J, leaving 14 bases between them. This CDR3 comprises 16 residues. CDR3 in amino acids: CASSQELGDRYQPQHF. In DNA, the CDR3 is TGCGCCAGCAGCCAAGAGTTAGGAGACAGATATCAGCCCCAGCATTTT.

The V and J genes are TRBV19 and TRBJ1-3; D gene ambiguous. The CDR3 runs 12 residues. The V and J ends lost 3 bases and 4 bases respectively, with 4 bases between them. In germline, CDR1 is LNHDA, CDR2 SQIVND (reference sequence). The DNA of the CDR3 is TGTGCCAGTAGTATGCAGGGAAACACCATATATTTT. It is translated as CASSMQGNTIYF.

This clonotype was recorded many times. The V gene is TRBV12-3 or TRBV12-4, the J gene TRBJ2-7; TRBD2 agrees at 12 bases. This CDR3 has 14 residues. The ends lost 5 bases at V and 4 bases at J; junction bases unmatched: 3. The CDR3 nucleotides are TGTGCCAGCAGTCCGACTAGCGGGGGTTACGAGCAGTACTTC. Translating it yields CASSPTSGGYEQYF.

The chain couples TRBV6-4 to TRBJ2-1; 10 nucleotides align to TRBD1. The junction had 6 bases not matched to a gene; V was cut back by 5 bases and J by 8 bases. The CDR3 is 14 amino acids. The germline CDR1 and CDR2 sequences are MRHNA and SNTAGT. The CDR3 sequence: CASSLGTGVYEQFF. CDR3 nucleotides: TGTGCCAGCAGTCTCGGGACAGGGGTCTATGAGCAGTTCTTC.

The sample holds many counts of this clonotype. The rearrangement uses TRBV24-1 and TRBJ1-2, with D hard to call. CDR3 length equals 12 residues. Deletions cut 4 bases from V and 0 bases from J, with 2 bases between. Germline V CDR1 and CDR2: KGHDR, SFDVKD. Here the CDR3 DNA reads TGTGCCACCAGTGACCCTAACTATGGCTACACCTTC. This translates into CATSDPNYGYTF.

This clonotype has only a few counts. The chain joins TRBV2 to TRBJ1-3, with TRBD1 matching 7 bases. CDR1 is SNHLY, CDR2 FYNNEI, per germline. CDR3 size: 13 residues. V gave up 7 bases and J gave up 7 bases; unmatched junction bases: 7. The CDR3 protein is CASTLDRENTIYF. The CDR3 DNA is TGTGCCAGCACTCTTGACAGGGAGAACACCATATATTTT. Supplemented by reference TRBV2 and TRBJ1-3, the full variable domain reads EPEVTQTPSHQVTQMGQEVILRCVPISNHLYFYWYRQILGQKVEFLVSFYNNEISEKSEIFDDQFSVERPDGSNFTLKIRSTKLEDSAMYFCASTLDRENTIYFGEGSWLTVV.

The gene calls are TRBV12-3 or TRBV12-4 and TRBJ1-6, with D possibly matching TRBD1 (5 bases). The CDR3 has 13 amino acids. Trimming left V 8 bases short and J 5 bases short, with 10 bases between. In nucleotides, the CDR3 is TGTGCCAGCGGGGTGACAGATAATTCACCCCTCCACTTT. As protein: CASGVTDNSPLHF.

The V call is TRBV11-3, the J call TRBJ2-5, with TRBD2 matching 7 bases. The CDR3 extends over 13 amino acids. Germline values: CDR1 SGHNT, CDR2 YENEEA. The V gene end was trimmed by 3 bases and the J gene end by 4 bases; junction bases not matched to a gene: 2. The CDR3 spells CASSFSSGETQYF. In nucleotides, the CDR3 is TGTGCCAGCAGCTTTTCTAGCGGAGAGACCCAGTACTTC.

The sample holds one count of this clonotype. This sequence joins TRBV2 and TRBJ1-5; D is uncertain. The V end lost 2 bases, the J end lost 3 bases, and 8 bases lay between the germline ends. The germline CDR1 and CDR2 sequences are SNHLY and FYNNEI. CDR3 length equals 14 residues. In DNA, the CDR3 is TGTGCCAGCAGTGAAAGGCAGCTCAATCAGCCCCAGCATTTT. It yields the protein CASSERQLNQPQHF.

The J gene is TRBJ1-2, the V gene TRBV20-1; D is perhaps TRBD1 (5 bases). V lost 5 bases, J lost 2 bases, and 12 bases lay in between. The CDR3 runs to 13 residues. Germline lookup yields CDR1 DFQATT and CDR2 SNEGSKA (reference sequence). The CDR3 bases are TGCAGTGCTGAAATCAGGGCCAACTATGGCTACACCTTC. It encodes CSAEIRANYGYTF.

The CDR3 spells CAWSVAGQGVNAFF. In DNA, the CDR3 is TGTGCCTGGAGTGTTGCAGGACAGGGGGTCAATGCTTTCTTT. The chain carries TRBV30 and TRBJ1-1; 10 bases match TRBD1. Trimming removed 0 bases from V and 11 bases from J; junction bases left unmatched: 9. The germline V gene has CDR1 GTSNPN and CDR2 SVGIG (reference sequence). The CDR3 covers 14 residues.

At least ten counts were recorded for this clonotype. The chain carries TRBV12-3 or TRBV12-4 and TRBJ2-1, with 12 positions matching TRBD2. V trimming: 6 bases; J trimming: 7 bases; junction bases outside the gene matches: 10. The CDR3 runs to 16 residues. The CDR3, as DNA: TGTGCCAGCAGCGACTTACTAGCGGGAGGATCAAATGAGCAGTTCTTC. Translated: CASSDLLAGGSNEQFF.

This clonotype was observed a few times. This chain joins TRBV20-1 and TRBJ1-1; tentative D call: TRBD1 (6 bases). With 5 bases removed from V and 3 bases from J, the gap between germline ends came to 19 bases. Germline lookup yields CDR1 DFQATT and CDR2 SNEGSKA (reference sequence). The length of the CDR3 is 15 residues. The CDR3 sequence: CSAHRGGASDTEAFF. DNA of the CDR3: TGCAGTGCTCACCGTGGGGGGGCTAGCGACACTGAAGCTTTCTTT.

This clonotype has only a few counts. The chain has TRBV9 and TRBJ2-3; D remains unclear. The V gene's germline CDR1 is SGDLS and CDR2 YYNGEE. V was clipped by 4 bases and J by 2 bases, with 8 bases between them. The CDR3 length is 13 residues. CDR3 nucleotide sequence: TGTGCCAGCAGCCCACACACCACAGATACGCAGTATTTT. Its translation is CASSPHTTDTQYF.

This clonotype was detected ten times or more. V and J are TRBV3-1 and TRBJ2-2; D tentatively fits TRBD1 or TRBD2 (5 bases each). Germline loops: CDR1 LGHDT, CDR2 YNNKEL (reference sequence). The ends were cut back, 3 bases at V and 6 bases at J, with 11 bases in the middle. CDR3 length equals 14 residues. The CDR3 loop reads CASSQGRTPGELFF. Here the CDR3 DNA reads TGTGCCAGCAGCCAGGGACGGACCCCCGGGGAGCTGTTTTTT.

This chain joins TRBV14 and TRBJ1-3; D remains unclear. The CDR3 spans 15 residues. CDR1 is SGHDN and CDR2 is FVKESK in the germline V gene. V lost 1 base and J 4 bases, leaving 11 bases between the germline ends. The CDR3 loop reads CASSQVWGSGNTIYF. CDR3 nucleotides: TGTGCCAGCAGCCAAGTTTGGGGATCCGGAAACACCATATATTTT.

V is TRBV20-1 and J is TRBJ2-2; D ambiguous. V lost 4 bases and J lost 6, with 15 bases in between. Germline CDR1 reads DFQATT; CDR2 reads SNEGSKA (reference sequence). The CDR3 extends over 14 amino acids. The CDR3 DNA is TGCAGTGCTATCACCGAAGCCCGTGCCGGGGAGCTGTTTTTT. Its protein product is CSAITEARAGELFF.

This clonotype was detected many times. The chain has TRBV12-3 or TRBV12-4 and TRBJ2-1; either TRBD1 or TRBD2 may supply D (6 bases each). This CDR3 is 16 amino acids long. V dropped 3 bases and J dropped 6 bases, with 18 bases sitting between them. The DNA of the CDR3 is TGTGCCAGCAGTTTTTCTGGGGGGCCGGCCACCAATGAGCAGTTCTTC. It codes for CASSFSGGPATNEQFF.

The chain joins TRBV3-1 to TRBJ2-1; TRBD1 agrees at 9 bases. The CDR3 is made up of 14 amino acids. The ends lost 4 bases at V and 11 bases at J; junction bases unmatched: 9. Germline V CDR1 and CDR2: LGHDT, YNNKEL (reference sequence). For the CDR3, the DNA is TGTGCCAGCAGCCGGGACAGGGCCCAATCAAAGCAGTTCTTC. It yields the protein CASSRDRAQSKQFF.

J is TRBJ2-7 and V is TRBV20-1; 9 nucleotides align to TRBD1. This CDR3 has 13 residues. Germline trimming cut 7 bases from V and 3 bases from J; bases unmatched to any gene: 7. Germline V CDR1 and CDR2: DFQATT, SNEGSKA (reference sequence). The chain's CDR3 is CSVIQGAVYEQYF. CDR3 coding DNA: TGCAGTGTTATACAGGGGGCCGTCTACGAGCAGTACTTC.

Many counts were recorded for this clonotype. V gene TRBV20-1 combines with J gene TRBJ2-5, with D unclear. This CDR3 spans 15 amino acids. Trimming removed 0 bases at V and 3 bases at J, with 14 bases between. Looked up from germline, CDR1 is DFQATT and CDR2 is SNEGSKA (reference sequence). The CDR3, as DNA: TGCAGTGCTAGAGACCCCTCTCGAAGTAAAGAGACCCAGTACTTC. Amino acids: CSARDPSRSKETQYF.

The rearrangement uses TRBV7-2 and TRBJ2-7, with TRBD2 matching over 11 bases. CDR1 and CDR2 (germline): SGHTA, FQGNSA. Losses at the gene ends were 5 bases for V and 7 bases for J; bases not matched to a gene: 7. The CDR3 contains 14 residues. CDR3 sequence: CASSLSGGAIEQYF. In DNA form, the CDR3 reads TGTGCCAGCAGCCTTAGCGGGGGGGCTATAGAGCAGTACTTC.

Ten or more counts support this clonotype. The chain has TRBV27 and TRBJ1-3; TRBD1 agrees at 8 bases. The CDR3 spans 18 residues. The ends lost 5 bases at V and 0 bases at J; junction bases unmatched: 12. Germline CDR1 is MNHEY and CDR2 is SMNVEV (reference sequence). The CDR3 loop reads CASSLTPPGQASGNTIYF. In DNA, the CDR3 is TGTGCCAGCAGTCTCACCCCCCCGGGACAGGCCTCTGGAAACACCATATATTTT.